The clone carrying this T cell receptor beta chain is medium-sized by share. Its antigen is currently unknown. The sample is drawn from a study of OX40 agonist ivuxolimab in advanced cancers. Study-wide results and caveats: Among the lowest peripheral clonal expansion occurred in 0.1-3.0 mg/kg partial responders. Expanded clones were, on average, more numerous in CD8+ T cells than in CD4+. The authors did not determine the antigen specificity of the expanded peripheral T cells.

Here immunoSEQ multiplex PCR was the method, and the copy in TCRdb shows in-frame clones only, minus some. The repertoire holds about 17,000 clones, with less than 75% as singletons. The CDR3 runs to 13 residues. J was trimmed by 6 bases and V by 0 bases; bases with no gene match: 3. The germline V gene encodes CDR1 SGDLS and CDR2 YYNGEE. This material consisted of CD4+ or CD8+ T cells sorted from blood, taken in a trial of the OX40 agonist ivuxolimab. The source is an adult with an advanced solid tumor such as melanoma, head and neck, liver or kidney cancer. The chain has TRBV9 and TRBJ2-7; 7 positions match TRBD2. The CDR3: CASSVGEGFEQYF. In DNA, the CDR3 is TGTGCCAGCAGCGTAGGGGAGGGATTCGAGCAGTACTTC.